This T cell receptor (beta chain) was sequenced during a study of T-cell reconstitution after alpha-beta-depleted transplantation in children. A library of TCRbeta sequences, prepared with unique molecular identifiers, was generated. TCRdb recomputed calls from the PCR reads with MiXCR, one row per CDR3 protein. Of approximately 350,000 distinct CDR3 sequences in the sample, 13% were seen once. The CDR3 is made up of 15 amino acids. Looked up from germline, CDR1 is DFQATT and CDR2 is SNEGSKA (reference sequence). V dropped 0 bases and J dropped 2; count of bases not matched to a gene: 3. The V gene is TRBV20-1, the J gene TRBJ2-1; TRBD2 matches 8 bases. The TCR sequence derives from a human donor who donated a stem cell graft to a child with Fanconi anemia. The specimen comprised PBMCs, sampled from the stem cell graft. As DNA, the CDR3 is TGCAGTGCTAGAGATCTTAGCGGGACCTACAATGAGCAGTTCTTC. Translation gives CSARDLSGTYNEQFF.